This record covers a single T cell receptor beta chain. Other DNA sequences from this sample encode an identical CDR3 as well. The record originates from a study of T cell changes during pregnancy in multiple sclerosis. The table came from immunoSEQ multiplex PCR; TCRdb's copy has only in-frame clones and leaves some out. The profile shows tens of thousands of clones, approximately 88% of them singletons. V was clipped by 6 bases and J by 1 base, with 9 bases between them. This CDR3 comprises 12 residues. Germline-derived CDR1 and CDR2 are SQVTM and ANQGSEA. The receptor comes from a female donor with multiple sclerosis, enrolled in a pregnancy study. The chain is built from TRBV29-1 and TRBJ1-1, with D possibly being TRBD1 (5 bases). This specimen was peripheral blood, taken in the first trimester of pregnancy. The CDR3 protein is CSVRRGNTEAFF. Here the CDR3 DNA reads TGCAGCGTACGTAGGGGGAACACTGAAGCTTTCTTT.